This T cell receptor beta chain was sequenced for a study of shared T cell receptors in the human thymus. Germline values: CDR1 MNHEY, CDR2 SMNVEV (reference sequence). V was pared by 2 bases and J by 7 bases, with 9 bases between. CDR3 length equals 13 residues. Assay: immunoSEQ multiplex PCR; the TCRdb copy retains only in-frame clones and omits some. The repertoire holds over 450,000 clones, with around three quarters as singletons. This clone was seen more than once but under ten times. The same sample was also studied in work on human thymus T cells. From that report: The authors found apparently biased V and J gene usage in thymic and blood repertoires. Related research found strongly overlapping thymic repertoires in unrelated individuals.

The clonotype originates from a boy in the first two years of life with a congenital heart defect. The J gene is TRBJ2-1, the V gene TRBV27; D possibly corresponds to TRBD2 (6 bases). Sequenced: thymocytes. DNA for the CDR3: TGTGCCAGCAGTTTAGCGGGACGGAATGAGCAGTTCTTC. It is translated as CASSLAGRNEQFF.